One and the same sample provided the 25 T cell receptor beta chains below, sequenced in a study of T cell responses to AZD1222 COVID-19 vaccine. The data were produced by immunoSEQ multiplex PCR, yet TCRdb's version contains in-frame clones alone and is incomplete. In the table there are about 120,000 clones, approximately 85% of which are singletons. This specimen consisted of peripheral blood, obtained on day 0 of MenACWY control vaccination. The origin of the receptors is an adult in good health.

The chain links TRBV2 to TRBJ2-7; 7 bases fit TRBD1. CDR3 length: 13 residues. V lost 4 bases, J lost 2 bases, and 2 bases stayed unmatched. Germline V gene lookup returns CDR1 SNHLY and CDR2 FYNNEI. The CDR3 nucleotides are TGTGCCAGCAGTGCGGGACAGCCCTACGAGCAGTACTTC. This translates into CASSAGQPYEQYF.

This rearrangement joins TRBV7-8 to TRBJ2-1; D not resolved. The CDR3 loop spans 14 amino acids. V was shortened by 5 bases and J by 3 bases, with 11 bases between the two germline ends. Germline loops: CDR1 SGHVS, CDR2 FQNEAQ. The CDR3: CASSIRTGYNEQFF. As DNA, the CDR3 is TGTGCCAGCAGCATCCGGACGGGCTACAATGAGCAGTTCTTC.

The rearrangement links TRBV10-2 to TRBJ2-1, with D hard to call. CDR1 and CDR2 from the germline V gene are WSHSY and SAAADI. The CDR3 is made up of 13 amino acids. V was trimmed by 3 bases and J by 9 bases, leaving 12 bases between them. CDR3 sequence: CASSEGPTGEQFF. The CDR3 coding sequence is TGCGCCAGCAGTGAAGGGCCGACGGGTGAGCAGTTCTTC.

This clone came up once. The chain is built from TRBV24-1 and TRBJ2-2; maybe TRBD1 (5 bases). The germline gives CDR1 KGHDR, CDR2 SFDVKD. Trimming left V 3 bases short and J 1 base short, with 8 bases between. The CDR3 sequence is 15 residues long. CDR3 amino acids: CATSDRRENTGELFF. The CDR3, as DNA: TGTGCCACCAGTGATCGCAGGGAGAACACCGGGGAGCTGTTTTTT.

This chain joins TRBV7-8 and TRBJ1-1; D unresolved. Deletions cut 5 bases from V and 7 bases from J, with 14 bases between. The CDR3 has 13 residues. Germline V CDR1 and CDR2: SGHVS, FQNEAQ. The CDR3 nucleotides read TGTGCCAGCAGCCGAGCGGGGTTGGGTGAAGCTTTCTTT. The encoded protein is CASSRAGLGEAFF.

This rearrangement joins TRBV10-3 to TRBJ2-7; 9 bases agree with TRBD1. There are 14 residues in the CDR3. Trimming cost V 0 bases and J 3 bases; bases outside gene matches: 0. Germline V gives CDR1 ENHRY, CDR2 SYGVKD. The CDR3 DNA reads TGTGCCATCAGTGAGTCGGGACAGGGCTACGAGCAGTACTTC. It encodes CAISESGQGYEQYF.

V is TRBV3-1 (or the pseudogene TRBV3-2) and J is TRBJ1-1, with D unclear. The V and J ends lost 1 base and 0 bases respectively, with 9 bases between them. The CDR3 has 15 residues. CDR1 is LGHDT and CDR2 is YNNKEL in the germline V gene (reference sequence). The DNA of the CDR3 is TGTGCCAGCAGCCAAGCGTTAGGGTTGAACACTGAAGCTTTCTTT. Translation gives CASSQALGLNTEAFF.

The chain couples TRBV7-2 to TRBJ2-3; TRBD1 aligns across 8 bases. J gave up 6 bases and V 3 bases, and 5 bases lay outside the gene matches. CDR3 size: 14 residues. Germline CDR1 and CDR2: SGHTA and FQGNSA. The CDR3 nucleotides are TGTGCCAGCAGCTTTCAGGGGGCAGGGGATACGCAGTATTTT. Amino acids: CASSFQGAGDTQYF.

The chain combines TRBV3-1 (or the pseudogene TRBV3-2) with TRBJ1-3, with TRBD1 matching 7 bases. The V segment lost 1 base and the J segment 10 bases; nucleotides outside the gene matches: 4. The germline CDR1 and CDR2 sequences are LGHDT and YNNKEL (reference sequence). The CDR3 sequence is 13 residues long. The CDR3: CASSQGRDRTIYF. DNA of the CDR3: TGTGCCAGCAGCCAAGGGAGGGACAGAACCATATATTTT.

This chain uses TRBV7-2 with TRBJ1-4; D is unresolved. In germline, CDR1 is SGHTA, CDR2 FQGNSA. The V end lost 2 bases, the J end lost 3 bases, and 7 bases lay between the germline ends. The CDR3 has 14 residues. The CDR3 reads CASSLLISNEKLFF. The CDR3 nucleotides read TGTGCCAGCAGCTTACTGATATCTAATGAAAAACTGTTTTTT.

The genes are TRBV23-1 and TRBJ1-3; D call uncertain. TRBV23-1 is an ORF, with its function uncertain. Trimming left V 6 bases short and J 0 bases short, with 15 bases between. The CDR3 loop spans 16 amino acids. The CDR3: CASSLQILSSGNTIYF. In nucleotides, the CDR3 is TGCGCCAGCAGCCTACAGATTCTGAGCTCTGGAAACACCATATATTTT.

This chain uses TRBV27 with TRBJ2-1; TRBD1 might be the D (6 bases). V lost 0 bases and J lost 4, with 22 bases in between. The CDR3 runs 19 residues. Per the germline V gene, CDR1 is MNHEY and CDR2 is SMNVEV (reference sequence). CDR3 sequence reads: CASSLSGGIQDGTYNEQFF. DNA for the CDR3: TGTGCCAGCAGTTTATCGGGCGGAATACAGGACGGGACATACAATGAGCAGTTCTTC.

The CDR3 sequence: CASVANTGIQPQHF. The DNA of the CDR3 is TGTGCCAGCGTGGCCAATACAGGTATCCAGCCCCAGCATTTT. The V and J genes are TRBV6-5 and TRBJ1-5; a weak D match, TRBD1 (5 bases). Between the trimmed V and J ends, which lost 8 bases and 7 bases, there was a span of 18 bases. This CDR3 spans 14 amino acids. The germline V gene has CDR1 MNHEY and CDR2 SVGAGI.

This chain uses TRBV19 with TRBJ2-4, with a tentative D call TRBD2 (5 bases). The CDR3 length is 14 residues. V was shortened by 4 bases and J by 4 bases, with 11 bases between the two germline ends. Looked up from germline, CDR1 is LNHDA and CDR2 is SQIVND (reference sequence). CDR3 region: CASSTWTGKNIQYF. For the CDR3, the DNA is TGTGCCAGTAGTACGTGGACGGGAAAAAACATTCAGTACTTC.

The chain couples TRBV27 to TRBJ1-2; the match to TRBD1 covers 7 bases. CDR1 and CDR2 (germline): MNHEY, SMNVEV (reference sequence). The junction had 1 base not matched to a gene; V was cut back by 2 bases and J by 4 bases. The CDR3 is 13 residues long. The CDR3 sequence: CASSLQGGYGYTF. The CDR3 DNA reads as TGTGCCAGCAGTTTACAGGGGGGCTATGGCTACACCTTC.

The rearrangement uses TRBV4-3 and TRBJ2-3; D ambiguous. Germline-derived CDR1 and CDR2 are LGHNA and YSLEER. This CDR3 contains 14 residues. V was pared by 0 bases and J by 6 bases, with 10 bases between. CDR3 coding DNA: TGCGCCAGCAGCCAAGATCGGGCCCCCGATACGCAGTATTTT. It yields the protein CASSQDRAPDTQYF.

This chain connects TRBV7-3 to TRBJ2-2; 9 bases match TRBD1. CDR1 is SGHTA, CDR2 FQGTGA, per germline. CDR3 length: 12 amino acids. V was pared by 8 bases and J by 6 bases, with 1 base of the junction left unmatched. The DNA for the CDR3 is TGTGCCAGCGGGACAGGGCCCGGGGAGCTGTTTTTT. Its protein is CASGTGPGELFF. Variable domain in full (rest from reference TRBV7-3 and TRBJ2-2): GAGVSQTPSNKVTEKGKYVELRCDPISGHTALYWYRQSLGQGPEFLIYFQGTGAADDSGLPNDRFFAVRPEGSVSTLKIQRTERGDSAVYLCASGTGPGELFFGEGSRLTVL.

The V call is TRBV18, the J call TRBJ1-2; maybe TRBD1 (5 bases). The germline V and J ends were trimmed by 1 base and 2 bases, with 14 bases remaining between them. The V gene's germline CDR1 is KGHSH and CDR2 LQKENI. CDR3 size: 16 residues. The CDR3 here is CASSPQGTGLNYGYTF. The CDR3 region has the DNA TGTGCCAGCTCACCACAGGGAACGGGACTGAACTATGGCTACACCTTC.

This chain connects TRBV2 to TRBJ2-3; 10 nucleotides line up with TRBD1. The trim removed 6 bases at V and 2 bases at J, leaving 5 bases unmatched. The CDR3 sequence is 15 residues long. The germline gives CDR1 SNHLY, CDR2 FYNNEI. The CDR3 DNA sequence: TGTGCCAGCAGCCGGGACAGGGGTACCACAGATACGCAGTATTTT. This gives the protein CASSRDRGTTDTQYF.

This clone occurred once. The V and J genes are TRBV15 and TRBJ1-5; 7 nucleotides align to TRBD1. This CDR3 region has 16 residues. Germline V lookup: CDR1 LNHNV, CDR2 YYDKDF (reference sequence). V shed 0 bases and J 4 bases; nucleotides not matched to a gene: 6. In nucleotides, the CDR3 is TGTGCCACCAGCAGAGATCCCAGGGGGACAAATCAGCCCCAGCATTTT. The encoded protein is CATSRDPRGTNQPQHF.

The V call is TRBV12-3 or TRBV12-4, the J call TRBJ2-3; the D gene is possibly TRBD1 (5 bases). Trimming took 4 bases from V and 12 from J, leaving 14 bases between them. CDR3 length equals 12 residues. The CDR3 DNA reads as TGTGCCAGCAGTTCATGGGGCCAAGACCAGTATTTT. Protein sequence: CASSSWGQDQYF.

This chain uses TRBV19 with TRBJ1-1; the D is unclear. Trimming took off 3 bases at V and 3 bases at J, with 11 bases between the two ends. The germline gives CDR1 LNHDA, CDR2 SQIVND (reference sequence). CDR3 length equals 14 residues. The CDR3 coding sequence is TGTGCCAGTAGTATTAGCGGGCGGTACACTGAAGCTTTCTTT. Translating gives CASSISGRYTEAFF.

The J gene is TRBJ1-2, the V gene TRBV18, with TRBD1 matching 7 bases. Germline-derived CDR1 and CDR2 are KGHSH and LQKENI. The CDR3 covers 19 residues. V lost 1 base, J lost 7 bases, and 21 bases stayed unmatched. Here the CDR3 reads CASSPLGRTGPPRMGGYTF. The CDR3 region has the DNA TGTGCCAGCTCACCACTGGGACGGACAGGCCCTCCTCGGATGGGTGGCTACACCTTC.

This chain links TRBV27 with TRBJ2-7, with TRBD2 identical over 12 bases. The germline gives CDR1 MNHEY, CDR2 SMNVEV (reference sequence). With 1 base clipped from V and 4 bases from J, the junction kept 5 bases outside the gene matches. The CDR3 sequence is 16 residues long. The CDR3 sequence is CASSLFPSGGAYEQYF. CDR3 sequence (DNA): TGTGCCAGCAGTTTATTCCCTAGCGGGGGGGCTTACGAGCAGTACTTC.

This clone has just a few counts. The rearrangement links TRBV6-2 or TRBV6-3 to TRBJ1-2; 7 positions match TRBD1. Trimming took 6 bases from V and 0 from J; bases not matched to a gene: 1. The CDR3 covers 13 residues. Germline lookup yields CDR1 MNHEY and CDR2 SVGEGT. CDR3 protein: CASSDRANYGYTF. The CDR3 nucleotides read TGTGCCAGCAGCGACAGGGCTAACTATGGCTACACCTTC.